This TCR beta chain was profiled in a study of regulatory T cells in long-lasting Graves disease (dated by TCRdb to the early 2020s). Notes on the research overall: Newly diagnosed Graves' disease patients had taken antithyroid drugs for less than 3 months. Persistent Graves' disease patients were compared with newly diagnosed Graves' disease patients by peripheral blood TCR sequencing and RNA sequencing. The study took place in China and was registered as a clinical trial. A total of some 33 samples were covered by TCR sequencing, comprising some 13 persistent and roughly 20 newly diagnosed Graves' disease patients.

To prepare the library, multiplex PCR was applied. This sample was sequenced with an Illumina HiSeq 4000. iRepertoire HTBI primers and Arm-PCR amplification of CDR3 regions were used to construct TCR beta libraries. Before sequencing, the PCR products underwent gel purification. In the authors' own workflow: Gene usage analysis of CDR3 amino acid clonotypes relied on the roughly 64 TRBV and about 15 TRBJ segments identified across samples. COPE and FqMerger were used to merge filtered high-quality paired reads into contigs. Contigs were aligned with BLAST to IMGT TRBV, TRBD and TRBJ reference genes, and CDR3 was defined per IMGT. Any clonotype with a frequency above 0.1% was classified as a highly expanded clone. Shannon entropy was used to measure repertoire diversity, and the Gini coefficient was used to measure V-J evenness. Public clonotypes were defined as clonotypes shared by more than one individual. TCRdb took the public reads, trimmed them with fastp at Q25, ran MiXCR for clone calling and kept in-frame beta chains. Each CDR3 protein gets just one entry, which takes the most common genes and DNA from the rows behind it. V and J calls and clone size were set by TCRdb, not the authors. The sample table contains more than 300,000 distinct CDR3 sequences; only one count was recorded for around 15% of them. The ten largest clones take up 20% of the sample.

This specimen's time point label, interpreted: newly diagnosed GD, antithyroid drugs for less than 3 months. RNA was extracted from PBMCs in TRIzol for both TCR sequencing and RNA sequencing. The diagnosis of Graves' disease was made according to American Thyroid Association guidelines. Patients were recruited from an endocrinology department in Xi'an, China. Each patient gave about 10 milliliters of peripheral blood, collected in an EDTA anticoagulant tube. Ficoll Paque Plus density gradient separation was used to isolate PBMCs, and no additional T cell sorting was done. RNA quality was checked with an Agilent 2100 Bioanalyzer and agarose gel, and concentration with a NanoDrop 2000. This clonotype was counted many times. Which antigen it targets is not known. Base-call qualities are not available, and no considerably larger clone is one nucleotide away. Cut back by 5 bases and 11 bases, the V and J ends lie 18 bases apart. Spanning cysteine to phenylalanine, the CDR3 consists of 13 amino acids. CDR3 DNA only is kept here, 39 bases in frame from base 1. The germline V gene (reference sequence) gives CDR1 as LNHNV and CDR2 as YYDKDF.

Overall study outcomes, separate from this receptor: Preferential use of TRBV28, TRBJ1-2 and TRBJ2-5 was observed in persistent disease, whereas TRBV20-1 and TRBJ2-1 were favored in newly diagnosed disease. Compared with newly diagnosed patients, persistent Graves' disease patients had lower TCR Shannon entropy and fewer highly expanded clones, which suggests clonal expansion. Sequencing and analysis were restricted to the TCR beta chain. A larger number of public clonotypes was shared among persistent patients (around 2,500) than among newly diagnosed patients (roughly 930). The authors acknowledged the small sample size as a limitation that may reduce accuracy. The study examined only peripheral blood because the primary lesion, thyroid tissue, could not be accessed.

The data were also submitted as part of a second study, on T cells in Graves' hyperthyroidism and ophthalmopathy. The second study's authors report: Stable Graves' hyperthyroidism was defined as the absence of progression to ophthalmopathy over 18 months of follow-up. Hyperthyroidism patients were newly diagnosed, with disease duration under 2 months, and aged 18 to 65 years. Patients with uncontrolled infections, other autoimmune diseases, pregnancy or lactation were excluded. Diagnoses were established on the basis of clinical symptoms, serum thyroxine and TRAb, thyroid ultrasound, and orbital computed tomography. The first round of RT-PCR for the TCR CDR3 was performed with the HTBI primer set and the Qiagen OneStep RT-PCR kit. Most expanded thyroid clonotypes (frequency above 0.001) were also detected in blood, suggesting blood repertoires may reflect thyroid immune responses. A model built on a 13 V-J signature distinguished ophthalmopathy from stable hyperthyroidism, reaching 87.88% sensitivity and approximately 83% specificity in cross-validation and 80%/75% in testing. In validation, the model predicted progression to ophthalmopathy with 65% to 71% sensitivity and roughly 72% specificity, a median of about 6.7 months before onset. A discovery cohort of about 95 patients, about 43 with Graves' ophthalmopathy and 57 with stable Graves' hyperthyroidism, was used to find distinguishing TCR V-J signatures. Prospective prediction of ophthalmopathy was tested in an independent validation cohort of 18 to 20 hyperthyroidism patients and 17 patients who later progressed to ophthalmopathy. The 95 to 100 discovery patients were randomly divided into training and test sets at a 7:3 ratio. In more than 5 Graves' hyperthyroidism patients, the study also compared T-cell repertoires from thyroid tissue with T-cell repertoires from blood. Once sampling was done, hyperthyroidism patients were given methimazole at a starting dose of 30 mg daily, whereas ophthalmopathy patients were given high-dose intravenous methylprednisolone. The libraries were constructed in a second round of multiplex PCR and then size-selected and purified. Sequencing of the libraries was done on an Illumina HiSeq2000 using paired-end 100 bp reads. SOAPnuke was used to process the raw data, with reads discarded if the reads contained adapters or uncalled bases, had a mean Phred below 15, or lacked an exact constant-primer or identifier match. COPE v1.2.5 was used to merge high-quality paired reads, and clonotypes were defined as unique nucleotide sequences. MiTCR v1.1 was used to align the clonotypes against IMGT TRBV, TRBD and TRBJ reference segments. Only V-J combinations with frequency above 0.0001, covering roughly 99% of repertoires, were analysed. A TCS score was defined as the ratio between F50 (clonal expansion) and ExV (chaos), using BLOSUM62-based TCRdist between CDR3 peptides within each V-J. Welch's t-statistics and random forest reduced just over 500 V-J features to about 13, which were used in a naive Bayes classifier (R e1071). Sample size was not statistically predetermined, and investigators were not blinded to group allocation. The paper describes TCR Vbeta CDR3 sequencing of about 140 peripheral blood samples, made up of roughly 40 ophthalmopathy patients, roughly 72 hyperthyroidism patients and about 17 progressor patients.

The chain uses TRBV15 and TRBJ1-1; the D segment cannot be called with confidence. The source was peripheral blood mononuclear cells (PBMCs), collected at new diagnosis, from a patient treated with antithyroid drugs. The TCR comes from a woman aged 18 to 35 with Graves disease. Donor details come from another sample of the same person, matched by shared clones. The DNA sequence is given as TGTGCCACCAGCGAACTAAGGACGGTGCCGGCTTTCTTT. Its translation is CATSELRTVPAFF.